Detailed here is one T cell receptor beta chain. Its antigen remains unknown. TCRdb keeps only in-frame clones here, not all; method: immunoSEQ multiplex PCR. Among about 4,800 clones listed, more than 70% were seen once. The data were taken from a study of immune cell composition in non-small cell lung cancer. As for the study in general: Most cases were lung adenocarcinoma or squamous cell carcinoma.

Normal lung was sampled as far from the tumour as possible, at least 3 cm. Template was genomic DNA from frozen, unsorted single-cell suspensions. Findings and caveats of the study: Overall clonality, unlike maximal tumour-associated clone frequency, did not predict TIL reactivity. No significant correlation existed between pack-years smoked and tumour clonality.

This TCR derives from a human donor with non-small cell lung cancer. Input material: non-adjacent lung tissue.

For the CDR3, the DNA is TGCGCCAGCAGCAGCGGGACAGGGCTTGGCTACACCTTC. Translation: CASSSGTGLGYTF. This chain uses TRBV5-1 with TRBJ1-2; 9 nucleotides align to TRBD1. After removal of 4 bases from V and 7 bases from J, the junction contained 5 bases not matched to a gene. Germline V CDR1 and CDR2: SGHRS, YFSETQ. This CDR3 is built from 13 residues.